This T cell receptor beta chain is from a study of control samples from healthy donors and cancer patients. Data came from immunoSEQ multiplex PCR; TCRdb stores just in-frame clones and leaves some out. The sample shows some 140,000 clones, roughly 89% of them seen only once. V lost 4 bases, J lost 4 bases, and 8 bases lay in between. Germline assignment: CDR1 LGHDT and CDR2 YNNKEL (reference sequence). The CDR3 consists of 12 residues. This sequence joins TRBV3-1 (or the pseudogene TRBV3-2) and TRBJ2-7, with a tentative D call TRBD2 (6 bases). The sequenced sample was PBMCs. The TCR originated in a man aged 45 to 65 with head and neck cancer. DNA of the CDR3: TGTGCCAGCAGCCCCGGGGGTTACGAGCAGTACTTC. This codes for CASSPGGYEQYF.